This T cell receptor beta chain was sequenced for a study of beta chain features in type 1 diabetes. Study-level points and caveats: Among all four CD4+ subsets, Type 1 diabetes patients had TCRB CDR3s that were moderately but significantly shorter.

All of the isolated RNA was reverse transcribed, so expressed TCRB transcripts were sequenced. Profiled with immunoSEQ multiplex PCR; TCRdb holds only in-frame clones, not every one. The sample contains 350,000 to 450,000 clones, approximately 15% of which appear only once. This clone was observed a few times. Antigen specificity is unknown. The V and J ends lost 5 bases and 17 bases respectively, with 21 bases between them. This CDR3 region has 13 residues. Germline V gives CDR1 MNHEY, CDR2 SVGAGI. The chain uses TRBV6-5 and TRBJ2-2, with unresolved D. Material for sequencing was naive CD4+ T cells from blood. This TCR derives from a man aged 25 to 45 in good health. CDR3 sequence reads: CASSSLTGTRRFF. The CDR3 region has the DNA TGTGCCAGCAGTAGCCTGACGGGTACGAGACGATTTTTT.